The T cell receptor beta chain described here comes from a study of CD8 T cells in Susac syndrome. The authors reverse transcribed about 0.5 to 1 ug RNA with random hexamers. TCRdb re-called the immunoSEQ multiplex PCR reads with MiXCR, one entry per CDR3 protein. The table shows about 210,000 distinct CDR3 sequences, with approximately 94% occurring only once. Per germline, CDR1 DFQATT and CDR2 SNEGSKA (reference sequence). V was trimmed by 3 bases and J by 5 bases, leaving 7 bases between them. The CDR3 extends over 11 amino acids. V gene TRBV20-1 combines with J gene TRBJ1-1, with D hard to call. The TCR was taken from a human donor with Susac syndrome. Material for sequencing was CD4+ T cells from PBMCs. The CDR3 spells CSASERTEAFF. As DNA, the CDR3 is TGCAGTGCTAGTGAGAGGACTGAAGCTTTCTTT.